Below are 8 T cell receptor beta chains sequenced from a single sample in a study of cytomegalovirus exposure and HLA in healthy donors. Primers: 60 Vbeta forward and 13 Jbeta reverse. Repertoires were generated with immunoSEQ multiplex PCR, while TCRdb's copy carries only in-frame clones and drops some. In the table there are about 140,000 clones, 82% of which are singletons. The sequencing sample was made of PBMCs. Receptors were obtained from a woman between 35 and 50 years old in good health and CMV-seronegative.

The chain combines TRBV4-3 with TRBJ1-1, with D perhaps TRBD1 (6 bases). The CDR3 has 15 amino acids. V gave up 0 bases and J gave up 3 bases, with 11 bases separating them. Germline V gene lookup returns CDR1 LGHNA and CDR2 YSLEER. CDR3 sequence reads: CASSQDGRGHTEAFF. The CDR3, as DNA: TGCGCCAGCAGCCAAGATGGCAGGGGACACACTGAAGCTTTCTTT.

The genes are TRBV19 and TRBJ2-1, with a weak D call TRBD2 (5 bases). This CDR3 spans 14 amino acids. From germline, CDR1 is LNHDA and CDR2 SQIVND (reference sequence). V lost 2 bases, J lost 9 bases, and 14 bases lay in between. The CDR3 DNA sequence: TGTGCCAGTAGTATAAGGTTCGGGGAACGTGAGCAGTTCTTC. Its protein is CASSIRFGEREQFF.

The chain joins TRBV9 to TRBJ2-2, with 7 bases matching TRBD2. The CDR3 runs 17 residues. Germline CDR1 SGDLS, CDR2 YYNGEE. V shed 4 bases, J shed 2 bases, and the junction held 11 bases outside the gene matches. The CDR3 sequence is CASSQEAGTTNTGELFF. In DNA form, the CDR3 reads TGTGCCAGCAGCCAAGAGGCCGGGACTACTAACACCGGGGAGCTGTTTTTT.

This clone was seen only a few times. The chain couples TRBV28 to TRBJ1-3, with a possible D match to TRBD1 (5 bases). The germline V and J ends were trimmed by 6 bases and 4 bases, with 16 bases remaining between them. CDR3 size: 15 residues. Germline V gene data show CDR1 as MDHEN and CDR2 as SYDVKM. The CDR3 spells CASRWNRMSGNTIYF. Written as DNA, the CDR3 is TGTGCCAGCAGATGGAACAGGATGAGCGGAAACACCATATATTTT.

This clone was picked up one time. This chain links TRBV4-2 with TRBJ2-6, with a weak D call TRBD2 (6 bases). The CDR3 is 16 amino acids. The germline gives CDR1 LGHNA, CDR2 YNFKEQ. Between the trimmed V and J ends, which lost 1 base and 0 bases, there was a span of 7 bases. The CDR3 here is CASSQVGGSGANVLTF. The CDR3 DNA reads TGTGCCAGCAGCCAAGTGGGGGGCTCTGGGGCCAACGTCCTGACTTTC.

The CDR3 loop reads CASSTGGGGGTEAFF. The CDR3 DNA sequence: TGTGCCAGCAGCACCGGCGGGGGGGGCGGGACTGAAGCTTTCTTT. J is TRBJ1-1 and V is TRBV9, with D possibly TRBD1 on 6 matching bases. Per germline, CDR1 SGDLS and CDR2 YYNGEE. This CDR3 has 15 amino acids. Deletions cut 4 bases from V and 5 bases from J, with 18 bases between.

The chain recombines TRBV7-3 with TRBJ2-5; 8 nucleotides line up with TRBD1. The J segment lost 3 bases and the V segment lost 4 bases, leaving 7 bases of the junction unmatched. The CDR3 runs to 15 residues. Germline CDR1 is SGHTA and CDR2 is FQGTGA. CDR3 nucleotide sequence: TGTGCCAGCAGCTCGGACAGGGACCCGGAAGAGACCCAGTACTTC. This sequence encodes CASSSDRDPEETQYF.

The chain has TRBV6-1 and TRBJ2-7; 8 nucleotides line up with TRBD1. Losses at the gene ends were 8 bases for V and 0 bases for J; bases not matched to a gene: 6. Germline V gene data show CDR1 as MNHNS and CDR2 as SASEGT. The CDR3 extends over 14 amino acids. This CDR3 is CASRQGQGSYEQYF. The CDR3 DNA reads as TGTGCCAGCCGACAAGGACAGGGCTCCTACGAGCAGTACTTC.